The 5 T cell receptor beta chains below come from one sample, sequenced in a study of molecular identifiers for immune sequencing clone quantification. A single record per CDR3 protein comes from TCRdb applying MiXCR to the PCR reads. Of 300,000 to 400,000 distinct CDR3 sequences in the sample, 20% to 25% were seen once. Sequenced: naive CD8+ T cells from blood, with Jurkat cell RNA spiked in. Subset described: FACS-sorted CD8+CD4-CCR7+CD45RA+ naive T cells. The receptor source for this set is a human donor in good health. Some libraries in this study had Jurkat cell RNA spiked in.

On this clonotype itself: The junction departs from germline at one end; a sequencing error may be responsible. The chain carries TRBV6-5 and TRBJ2-3, with a weak D call TRBD2 (5 bases). CDR1 and CDR2 (germline): MNHEY, SVGAGI. The CDR3 consists of 16 residues. In nucleotides, the CDR3 is TGTGTCAGCAGTTACTCTTCGGGGTTGGGCACAGATACGCAGTATTTT. It specifies CVSSYSSGLGTDTQYF.

The chain uses TRBV11-2 and TRBJ1-4; D gene uncertain. Trimming pared 6 bases from V and 2 bases from J, leaving 13 bases between. Germline V gene sequence: CDR1 SGHAT, CDR2 FQNNGV. The CDR3 length is 15 residues. In nucleotides, the CDR3 is TGTGCCAGCAGACCCCCGGGAGGGACTAATGAAAAACTGTTTTTT. Its protein is CASRPPGGTNEKLFF.

This clonotype was observed many times. J is TRBJ2-3 and V is TRBV28; D may correspond to TRBD1 or TRBD2 (5 bases each). This CDR3 spans 16 amino acids. V lost 6 bases and J 1 base, leaving 17 bases between the germline ends. Germline-derived CDR1 and CDR2 are MDHEN and SYDVKM. CDR3 sequence reads: CASSFDGTPGTDTQYF. The DNA for the CDR3 is TGTGCCAGCAGCTTCGACGGGACCCCTGGCACAGATACGCAGTATTTT.

This clonotype has more than one count but fewer than ten. The V gene is TRBV6-2 or TRBV6-3, the J gene TRBJ2-6, with TRBD1 as a possible D gene (5 bases). CDR1 MNHEY and CDR2 SVGEGT come from the germline V gene. V lost 5 bases and J 0 bases, leaving 20 bases between the germline ends. The CDR3 spans 19 residues. The CDR3 bases are TGTGCCAGCAGTCTCCCCCCGAGCACAGGAAGCTCTGGGGCCAACGTCCTGACTTTC. It encodes CASSLPPSTGSSGANVLTF.

The rearrangement joins TRBV16 to TRBJ1-4, with D hard to call. The CDR3 is 17 residues long. Trimming removed 2 bases from V and 8 bases from J, with 21 bases in between. Germline CDR1 and CDR2: KGHSY and FQNENV. CDR3 in amino acids: CASSQERQSWPGEKLFF. As DNA, the CDR3 is TGTGCCAGCAGCCAAGAAAGACAATCCTGGCCGGGCGAAAAACTGTTTTTT.